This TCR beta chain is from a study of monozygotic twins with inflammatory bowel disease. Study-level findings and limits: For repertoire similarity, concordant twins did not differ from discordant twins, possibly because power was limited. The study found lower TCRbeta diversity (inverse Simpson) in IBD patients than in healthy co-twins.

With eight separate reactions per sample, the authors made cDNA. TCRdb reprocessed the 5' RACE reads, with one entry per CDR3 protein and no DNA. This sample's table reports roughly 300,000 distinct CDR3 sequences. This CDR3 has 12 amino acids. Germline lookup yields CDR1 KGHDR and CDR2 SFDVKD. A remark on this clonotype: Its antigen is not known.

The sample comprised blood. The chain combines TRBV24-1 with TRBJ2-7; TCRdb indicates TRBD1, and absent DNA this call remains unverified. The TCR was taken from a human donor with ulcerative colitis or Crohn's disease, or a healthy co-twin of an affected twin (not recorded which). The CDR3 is CATSAGQYEQYF.